A single sample is the source of the 11 T cell receptor beta chains below, sequenced in a study of shared clonotypes between healthy human individuals. Only in-frame clones appear in the TCRdb table, and some are missing; sequencing was by immunoSEQ multiplex PCR. The sample holds roughly 2.5 million clones, 90% to 95% seen once. The sequencing sample was made of naive CD4+ T cells sorted from blood. Subset in this sample: CD45RA+ positively selected. The receptors were sampled from a man aged 18 to 29 in good health.

V gene TRBV5-1 combines with J gene TRBJ1-3; D might be TRBD1 (5 bases). CDR1 SGHRS and CDR2 YFSETQ come from the germline V gene. Trimming removed 0 bases from V and 0 bases from J, with 10 bases in between. The CDR3 has 16 amino acids. The CDR3 DNA sequence: TGCGCCAGCAGCTTGGACACAGGAACCTCTGGAAACACCATATATTTT. Protein product: CASSLDTGTSGNTIYF.

The chain recombines TRBV6-1 with TRBJ1-1; TRBD1 agrees at 7 bases. Germline CDR1 and CDR2: MNHNS and SASEGT. The V gene end was trimmed by 5 bases and the J gene end by 4 bases; junction bases not matched to a gene: 4. The CDR3 extends over 13 amino acids. The CDR3 protein is CASSTGVPTEAFF. The DNA of the CDR3 is TGTGCCAGCAGTACAGGGGTACCCACTGAAGCTTTCTTT.

DNA of the CDR3: TGTGCCAGCAGCCCCTCGGAGTGGGGGGGATACTCCTATAATTCACCCCTCCACTTT. Protein product: CASSPSEWGGYSYNSPLHF. The V gene is TRBV5-5, the J gene TRBJ1-6; a weak D match, TRBD1 (5 bases). This CDR3 contains 19 residues. Trimming stripped 4 bases from V and 0 bases from J, with 20 bases between. Germline CDR1 and CDR2: SGHKS and YYEKEE (reference sequence). Using reference TRBV5-5 and TRBJ1-6 for the parts outside the CDR3, the full variable domain is DAGVTQSPTHLIKTRGQQVTLRCSPISGHKSVSWYQQVLGQGPQFIFQYYEKEERGRGNFPDRFSARQFPNYSSELNVNALLLGDSALYLCASSPSEWGGYSYNSPLHFGNGTRLTVT.

The chain couples TRBV15 to TRBJ1-5, with TRBD1 as a possible D gene (5 bases). The V gene lost 4 bases and the J gene lost 0 bases, with 13 bases spanning the gap. This CDR3 comprises 16 residues. The germline V gene has CDR1 LNHNV and CDR2 YYDKDF (reference sequence). The CDR3 spells CATSTGTGYSNQPQHF. CDR3 bases: TGTGCCACCAGCACCGGGACGGGATATAGCAATCAGCCCCAGCATTTT. Filled out from reference TRBV15 and TRBJ1-5, the complete variable domain reads DAMVIQNPRYQVTQFGKPVTLSCSQTLNHNVMYWYQQKSSQAPKLLFHYYDKDFNNEADTPDNFQSRRPNTSFCFLDIRSPGLGDTAMYLCATSTGTGYSNQPQHFGDGTRLSIL.

The chain is built from TRBV5-6 and TRBJ2-7, with 11 bases lining up with TRBD1. The CDR3 totals 18 residues. The V gene's germline CDR1 is SGHDT and CDR2 YYEEEE. The ends lost 4 bases at V and 3 bases at J; junction bases unmatched: 15. The CDR3 region has the DNA TGTGCCAGCAGCCCCGGACAGGGGGCGGTTTTCTCCCGCTACGAGCAGTACTTC. This translates into CASSPGQGAVFSRYEQYF.

The gene calls are TRBV2 and TRBJ2-6; no firm D call. V lost 10 bases, J lost 2 bases, and 12 bases lay in between. The V gene's germline CDR1 is SNHLY and CDR2 FYNNEI. The CDR3 is made up of 14 amino acids. CDR3 sequence: CAISSWAGANVLTF. DNA for the CDR3: TGTGCCATCTCTTCTTGGGCTGGGGCCAACGTCCTGACTTTC.

This chain connects TRBV29-1 to TRBJ1-1; tentatively, D is TRBD1 (6 bases). CDR1 is SQVTM, CDR2 ANQGSEA, per germline. Deletions cut 7 bases from V and 2 bases from J, with 14 bases between. The CDR3 runs to 13 residues. CDR3 sequence reads: CSAPTGVNTEAFF. CDR3 DNA: TGCAGCGCCCCGACAGGAGTTAACACTGAAGCTTTCTTT.

As DNA, the CDR3 is TGTGCCAGCAGCGTAGGAAGGAGCGGGGGCGGCACCGGGGAGCTGTTTTTT. As protein: CASSVGRSGGGTGELFF. The rearrangement links TRBV9 to TRBJ2-2; TRBD2 agrees at 8 bases. The V segment lost 0 bases and the J segment 4 bases; nucleotides outside the gene matches: 8. Germline assignment: CDR1 SGDLS and CDR2 YYNGEE. CDR3 length: 17 amino acids.

This clone is a singleton in its sample. The chain carries TRBV7-8 and TRBJ1-2; D may be TRBD1 (5 bases). The CDR3 has 12 residues. Per germline, CDR1 SGHVS and CDR2 FQNEAQ. Between the trimmed V and J ends, which lost 5 bases and 7 bases, there was a span of 11 bases. For the CDR3, the DNA is TGTGCCAGCAGCCAGACAGTAGGTGGCTACACCTTC. It yields the protein CASSQTVGGYTF.

This clone was counted once. The V call is TRBV7-2, the J call TRBJ1-2, with D possibly matching TRBD1 (5 bases). This CDR3 spans 13 amino acids. Germline CDR1 reads SGHTA; CDR2 reads FQGNSA. Trimming removed 1 base from V and 8 bases from J, with 11 bases in between. The CDR3 reads CASSLEGVRGYTF. For the CDR3, the DNA is TGTGCCAGCAGCTTAGAAGGGGTACGCGGCTACACCTTC. Full variable domain (remainder filled in from reference TRBV7-2 and TRBJ1-2): GAGVSQSPSNKVTEKGKDVELRCDPISGHTALYWYRQSLGQGLEFLIYFQGNSAPDKSGLPSDRFSAERTGGSVSTLTIQRTQQEDSAVYLCASSLEGVRGYTFGSGTRLTVV.

The chain combines TRBV7-2 with TRBJ2-7; 14 nucleotides line up with TRBD2. Germline V gene sequence: CDR1 SGHTA, CDR2 FQGNSA. The J segment lost 5 bases and the V segment lost 3 bases, leaving 15 bases of the junction unmatched. The CDR3 has 19 amino acids. The CDR3 nucleotides read TGTGCCAGCAGCTTCCTACCTCCGGGACTAGCGGGAGTTAGCAACGAGCAGTACTTC. It specifies CASSFLPPGLAGVSNEQYF.